These T cell receptor beta chains were read from a single sample in a study of cytomegalovirus exposure and HLA in healthy donors. The protocol was immunoSEQ multiplex PCR, while the TCRdb copy is restricted to in-frame clones and leaves out a portion. Here the sample spans about 140,000 clones, approximately 94% being singletons. Sequenced sample: PBMCs. The receptor source for this set is a man aged 18-30 years in good health and CMV-seropositive. CDR3s include the opening cysteine and the closing phenylalanine or tryptophan. A D gene is named only where the DNA matches it firmly. Rows may omit the clone size; those that give it use once, few, many or a size class.

j_gene	abundance	v_gene	d_gene	CDR3aa	CDR3nt
TRBJ2-7	-	TRBV19	TRBD2	CARDRAGRSSYEQYF	TGTGCCAGAGACAGAGCGGGAAGAAGCTCCTACGAGCAGTACTTC
TRBJ1-2	-	TRBV28	TRBD1	CASSLDRGDGYTF	TGTGCCAGCAGTCTCGACAGGGGTGACGGCTACACCTTC
TRBJ2-5	once	TRBV20-1	-	CSARVLETQYF	TGCAGTGCTAGAGTACTGGAGACCCAGTACTTC
TRBJ2-7	-	TRBV5-5	TRBD2	CASSWGLAGEYEQYF	TGTGCCAGCAGCTGGGGACTAGCGGGAGAATACGAGCAGTACTTC
TRBJ2-7	once	TRBV10-2	TRBD1	CASRGQGTYEQYF	TGCGCCAGCAGGGGACAGGGGACGTACGAGCAGTACTTC
TRBJ2-1	-	TRBV5-6	-	CASSLGVSSYNEQFF	TGTGCCAGCAGCTTGGGCGTATCCTCCTACAATGAGCAGTTCTTC
TRBJ2-5	-	TRBV19	-	CASSISPSGGTQYF	TGTGCCAGTAGTATAAGTCCCAGCGGAGGGACCCAGTACTTC
TRBJ2-1	-	TRBV5-4	-	CASSYSAEQFF	TGTGCCAGCAGCTATAGCGCTGAGCAGTTCTTC
TRBJ2-2	-	TRBV10-2	-	CASSSPSPVKENTGELFF	TGCGCCAGCAGTTCACCATCTCCGGTCAAAGAGAACACCGGGGAGCTGTTTTTT
TRBJ2-1	-	TRBV7-6	TRBD2	CASSLGLAGGLYNEQFF	TGTGCCAGCAGCCTGGGACTAGCGGGAGGCCTCTACAATGAGCAGTTCTTC
TRBJ2-3	-	TRBV7-9	TRBD2	CASSLGTSGNTDTQYF	TGTGCCAGCAGCTTAGGGACTAGCGGGAACACAGATACGCAGTATTTT
TRBJ2-1	-	TRBV11-3	TRBD2	CASRGGEQFF	TGTGCCAGCAGGGGGGGGGAGCAGTTCTTC
TRBJ2-5	-	TRBV11-2	-	CASSSSRRRETQYF	TGTGCCAGCAGCTCCAGTCGAAGGAGGGAGACCCAGTACTTC
TRBJ2-1	-	TRBV13	-	CASSRTGNEQFF	TGTGCCAGCAGCCGAACTGGCAATGAGCAGTTCTTC
TRBJ1-2	-	TRBV5-1	-	CASSLTQYGYTF	TGCGCCAGCAGCTTAACACAGTATGGCTACACCTTC
TRBJ1-2	-	TRBV28	-	CASRVSGSYGYTF	TGTGCCAGCAGGGTGTCAGGCAGCTATGGCTACACCTTC
TRBJ2-1	-	TRBV5-1	TRBD2	CASSYGLAGTYNEQFF	TGCGCCAGCAGTTACGGACTAGCGGGGACCTACAATGAGCAGTTCTTC
TRBJ1-4	-	TRBV29-1	-	CSVARGREAARHEKLFF	TGCAGCGTTGCCCGGGGGAGGGAGGCAGCCCGACATGAAAAACTGTTTTTT
TRBJ2-2	-	TRBV28	TRBD2	CASSWQRGPTAGELFF	TGTGCCAGCAGTTGGCAGCGGGGCCCAACCGCCGGGGAGCTGTTTTTT
TRBJ1-4	once	TRBV28	-	CASSPHKGGRDLDEKLFF	TGTGCCAGCAGTCCCCATAAGGGGGGGCGCGATTTGGATGAAAAACTGTTTTTT
TRBJ2-3	-	TRBV5-1	TRBD2	CASSGEGLAGGADTQYF	TGCGCCAGCAGCGGCGAGGGACTAGCGGGAGGCGCTGATACGCAGTATTTT
TRBJ2-1	-	TRBV5-6	TRBD2	CASSSTSAEQFF	TGTGCCAGCAGCTCGACTAGCGCTGAGCAGTTCTTC
TRBJ2-1	once	TRBV15	TRBD2	CATSREGTSGLEQFF	TGTGCCACCAGCAGAGAAGGGACTAGCGGCCTTGAGCAGTTCTTC
TRBJ1-2	-	TRBV6-6	-	CARAWSHGGNTF	TGTGCCAGAGCATGGTCGCACGGGGGGAACACCTTC
TRBJ1-2	-	TRBV2	TRBD1	CASTEAGTGDGYTF	TGTGCCAGCACCGAAGCCGGGACAGGGGACGGCTACACCTTC
TRBJ2-1	once	TRBV9	TRBD1	CASARTGGGNEQFF	TGTGCCAGCGCTCGAACAGGGGGCGGAAATGAGCAGTTCTTC
TRBJ2-2	once	TRBV7-9	-	CASSSSETNPGELFF	TGTGCCAGCAGCTCTAGTGAAACTAATCCCGGGGAGCTGTTTTTT
TRBJ2-7	once	TRBV27	TRBD1	CASSLLSGQGGYEQYF	TGTGCCAGCAGTTTATTATCCGGACAGGGTGGCTACGAGCAGTACTTC
TRBJ1-3	-	TRBV27	-	CASSLSGGNTIYF	TGTGCCAGCAGTTTGAGCGGAGGAAACACCATATATTTT
TRBJ1-4	once	TRBV28	-	CASRSGGWDEKLFF	TGTGCCAGCCGAAGTGGGGGCTGGGATGAAAAACTGTTTTTT
TRBJ2-3	-	TRBV7-9	TRBD2	CASSFNLAGGKTDTQYF	TGTGCCAGCAGCTTCAACCTAGCGGGAGGCAAGACAGATACGCAGTATTTT
TRBJ2-2	-	TRBV19	TRBD1	CASSTYRGSGELFF	TGTGCCAGTAGCACCTACAGGGGCTCCGGGGAGCTGTTTTTT
TRBJ1-1	-	TRBV5-4	-	CASSLGGPGDTEAFF	TGTGCCAGCAGCTTGGGGGGGCCAGGAGACACTGAAGCTTTCTTT
TRBJ2-6	-	TRBV5-4	-	CASTPGTLAYTGANVLTF	TGTGCCAGCACCCCCGGGACTTTAGCGTACACTGGGGCCAACGTCCTGACTTTC
TRBJ2-7	-	TRBV7-8	TRBD2	CASSLGPSGLSYEQYF	TGTGCCAGCAGCTTAGGTCCTAGCGGCCTTTCCTACGAGCAGTACTTC
TRBJ1-1	-	TRBV4-1	-	CASSQPQSTEAFF	TGCGCCAGCAGCCAACCCCAGTCCACTGAAGCTTTCTTT
TRBJ2-2	-	TRBV6-5	-	CASSLDRRNTGELFF	TGTGCCAGCAGTCTCGACAGGAGGAACACCGGGGAGCTGTTTTTT
TRBJ1-2	-	TRBV5-4	TRBD1	CASSLGTGGNYGYTF	TGTGCCAGCAGCCTAGGGACAGGGGGCAACTATGGCTACACCTTC
TRBJ1-2	-	TRBV15	-	CATSSLQGPNYGYTF	TGTGCCACCAGCAGTTTACAGGGACCGAACTATGGCTACACCTTC
TRBJ1-1	-	TRBV28	-	CASRGGRTMNTEAFF	TGTGCCAGCAGGGGGGGACGGACGATGAACACTGAAGCTTTCTTT
TRBJ1-2	-	TRBV4-2	-	CASSQAYTRNYGYTF	TGTGCCAGCAGCCAAGCCTACACGAGGAACTATGGCTACACCTTC
TRBJ1-5	-	TRBV2	-	CASRTSNQPQHF	TGTGCCAGCAGAACAAGCAATCAGCCCCAGCATTTT
TRBJ2-1	-	TRBV18	-	CASSLAQGNLEQFF	TGTGCCAGCTCCCTCGCCCAGGGAAATCTTGAGCAGTTCTTC
TRBJ2-7	-	TRBV27	-	CASSRNPPSQTYLSYEQYF	TGTGCCAGCAGTCGTAACCCTCCATCCCAGACATACCTCTCCTACGAGCAGTACTTC
TRBJ2-7	-	TRBV5-1	-	CASSLTYPAGSYEQYF	TGCGCCAGCAGCTTGACGTACCCCGCGGGCTCCTACGAGCAGTACTTC
TRBJ2-1	-	TRBV5-1	TRBD2	CASSLASSTGGEQFF	TGCGCCAGCAGCTTGGCGAGTAGTACGGGAGGTGAGCAGTTCTTC
TRBJ1-4	-	TRBV10-3	-	CATSATNEKLFF	TGTGCCACTTCAGCAACTAATGAAAAACTGTTTTTT